This TCR beta chain was retrieved from a study of T cell responses to AZD1222 COVID-19 vaccine. Study-wide results and caveats: Spike-specific TCR breadth and depth were elevated following two AZD1222 doses. Spike-wide vaccine-associated CD4 TCRs dominated at 160-218 and 743-854.

The CDR3 spans 14 residues. With V trimmed by 6 bases and J by 2 bases, 7 bases remained unmatched. The germline V gene has CDR1 SNHLY and CDR2 FYNNEI. Repertoires were generated with immunoSEQ multiplex PCR, while TCRdb's copy carries only in-frame clones and drops some. Of 160,000 or so clones in the sample, 90% were seen once. For this clone: No antigen is known for it.

The sequenced sample was peripheral blood, obtained on day 0 of AZD1222 vaccination. The chain uses TRBV2 and TRBJ2-7; 7 bases map to TRBD1. This TCR came from an adult in good health. CDR3 protein: CASRPGQRPYEQYF. The CDR3 nucleotides are TGTGCCAGCAGACCGGGACAGCGACCCTACGAGCAGTACTTC. The variable domain in full, completed from reference TRBV2 and TRBJ2-7, reads EPEVTQTPSHQVTQMGQEVILRCVPISNHLYFYWYRQILGQKVEFLVSFYNNEISEKSEIFDDQFSVERPDGSNFTLKIRSTKLEDSAMYFCASRPGQRPYEQYFGPGTRLTVT.